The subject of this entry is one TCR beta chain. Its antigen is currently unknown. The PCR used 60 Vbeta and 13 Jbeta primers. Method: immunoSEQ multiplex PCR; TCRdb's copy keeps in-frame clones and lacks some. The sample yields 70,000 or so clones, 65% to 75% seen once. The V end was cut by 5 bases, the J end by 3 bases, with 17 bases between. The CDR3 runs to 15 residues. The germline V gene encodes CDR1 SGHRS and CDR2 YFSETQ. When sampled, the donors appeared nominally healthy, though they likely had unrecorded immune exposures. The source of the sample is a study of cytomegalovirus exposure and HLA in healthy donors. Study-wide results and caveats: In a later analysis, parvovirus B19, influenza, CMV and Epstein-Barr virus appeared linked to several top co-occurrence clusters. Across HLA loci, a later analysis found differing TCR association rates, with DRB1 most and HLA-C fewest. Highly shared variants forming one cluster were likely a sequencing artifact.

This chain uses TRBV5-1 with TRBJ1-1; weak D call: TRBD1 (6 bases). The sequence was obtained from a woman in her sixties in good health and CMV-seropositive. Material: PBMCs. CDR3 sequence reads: CASSKFQQGYTEAFF. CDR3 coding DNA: TGCGCCAGCAGTAAGTTCCAACAGGGATACACTGAAGCTTTCTTT.